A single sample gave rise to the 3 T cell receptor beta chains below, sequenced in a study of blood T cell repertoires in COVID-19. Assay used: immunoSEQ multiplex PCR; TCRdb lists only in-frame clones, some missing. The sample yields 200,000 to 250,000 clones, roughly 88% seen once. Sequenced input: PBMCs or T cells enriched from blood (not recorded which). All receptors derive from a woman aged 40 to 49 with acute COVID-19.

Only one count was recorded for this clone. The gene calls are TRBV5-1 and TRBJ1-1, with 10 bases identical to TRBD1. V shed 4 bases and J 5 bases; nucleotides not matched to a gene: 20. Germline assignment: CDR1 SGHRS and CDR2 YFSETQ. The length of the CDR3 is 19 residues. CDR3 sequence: CASSPIVDRGRRGGTEAFF. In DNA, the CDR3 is TGCGCCAGCAGCCCAATCGTCGACAGGGGGCGTCGAGGAGGGACTGAAGCTTTCTTT.

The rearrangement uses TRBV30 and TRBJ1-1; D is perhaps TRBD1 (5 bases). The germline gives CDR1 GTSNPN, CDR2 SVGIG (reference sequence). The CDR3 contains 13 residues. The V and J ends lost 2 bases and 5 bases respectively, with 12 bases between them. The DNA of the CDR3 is TGTGCCTGGAGTAGCCAGGGAAAAACTGAAGCTTTCTTT. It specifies CAWSSQGKTEAFF.

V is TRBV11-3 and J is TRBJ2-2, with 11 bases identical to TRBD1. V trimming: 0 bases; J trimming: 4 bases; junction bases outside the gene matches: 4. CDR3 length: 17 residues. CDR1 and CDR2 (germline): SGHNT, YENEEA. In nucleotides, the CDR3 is TGTGCCAGCAGCTTAGAAGCCGGGACAGGGGGCACCGGGGAGCTGTTTTTT. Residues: CASSLEAGTGGTGELFF. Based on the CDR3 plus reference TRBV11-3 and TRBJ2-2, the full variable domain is EAGVVQSPRYKIIEKKQPVAFWCNPISGHNTLYWYLQNLGQGPELLIRYENEEAVDDSQLPKDRFSAERLKGVDSTLKIQPAELGDSAVYLCASSLEAGTGGTGELFFGEGSRLTVL.